This passage covers 8 T cell receptor beta chains from one sample sequenced in a study of blood T cell repertoires in COVID-19. Libraries were prepared by immunoSEQ multiplex PCR; TCRdb keeps only in-frame clonotypes and omits some of them. Among some 77,000 clones listed, roughly four fifths were seen once. The sequenced material came from peripheral blood. Receptor source: a woman aged 65 to 85 with acute or convalescent COVID-19.

The chain has TRBV6-2 or TRBV6-3 and TRBJ2-7, with 7 positions matching TRBD1. Germline loops: CDR1 MNHEY, CDR2 SVGEGT. This CDR3 is 15 amino acids long. After removal of 3 bases from V and 2 bases from J, the junction contained 7 bases not matched to a gene. In DNA form, the CDR3 reads TGTGCCAGCAGTTATGGGACAGAGAAGACCTACGAGCAGTACTTC. Translation: CASSYGTEKTYEQYF.

The J gene is TRBJ2-7, the V gene TRBV4-1; 8 nucleotides align to TRBD1. In germline, CDR1 is MGHRA, CDR2 YSYEKL. CDR3 size: 14 residues. After removal of 1 base from V and 4 bases from J, the junction contained 3 bases not matched to a gene. CDR3 residues: CASSQGTGRYEQYF. The CDR3 coding sequence is TGCGCCAGCAGCCAAGGGACAGGGAGGTACGAGCAGTACTTC.

The chain combines TRBV5-1 with TRBJ2-7; TRBD2 matches 9 bases. Germline CDR1 and CDR2: SGHRS and YFSETQ. The CDR3 consists of 22 residues. Trimming cost V 4 bases and J 1 base; bases outside gene matches: 27. The CDR3: CASSPHTPVSWEMAGGSYEQYF. In DNA, the CDR3 is TGCGCCAGCAGCCCCCACACGCCAGTCTCATGGGAAATGGCGGGAGGGTCCTACGAGCAGTACTTC.

This clone came up once. The chain links TRBV30 to TRBJ2-1; maybe TRBD2 (5 bases). In germline, CDR1 is GTSNPN, CDR2 SVGIG (reference sequence). V was pared by 7 bases and J by 9 bases, with 10 bases between. The CDR3 contains 10 residues. The DNA of the CDR3 is TGTGCCTCCACGGGATCTGAGCAGTTCTTC. Translated, it gives CASTGSEQFF.

This chain connects TRBV6-2 or TRBV6-3 to TRBJ1-5; tentative D call: TRBD1 (5 bases). V was cut by 2 bases and J by 1 base, with 9 bases left in between. Germline V gene lookup returns CDR1 MNHEY and CDR2 SVGEGT. This CDR3 comprises 15 residues. The chain's CDR3 is CASSYRGSSNQPQHF. DNA of the CDR3: TGTGCCAGCAGTTACAGGGGAAGCAGCAATCAGCCCCAGCATTTT.

In regard to this clone: The junction departs from germline at one end; a sequencing error may be responsible. The CDR3 nucleotides are TGTGCTAGCAGCTTAGGACAGGAGACAGGGGTTTGGTTGACCTCGAGTTGGACCCAGTACTTC. Residues: CASSLGQETGVWLTSSWTQYF. The genes are TRBV7-7 and TRBJ2-5; 8 bases are shared with TRBD1. The germline CDR1 and CDR2 sequences are SSHAT and FNYEAQ (reference sequence). The CDR3 extends over 21 amino acids.

In DNA form, the CDR3 reads TGTGCCTGGAGTGTCCCCCGGTGGGAAAAACTGTTTTTT. It specifies CAWSVPRWEKLFF. The rearrangement joins TRBV30 to TRBJ1-4; D unclear. V dropped 0 bases and J dropped 8 bases, with 10 bases sitting between them. Germline V lookup: CDR1 GTSNPN, CDR2 SVGIG (reference sequence). CDR3 size: 13 residues.

The chain links TRBV15 to TRBJ2-1, with 13 bases lining up with TRBD2. The junction had 3 bases not matched to a gene; V was cut back by 4 bases and J by 3 bases. This CDR3 is built from 16 residues. Germline V CDR1 and CDR2: LNHNV, YYDKDF (reference sequence). CDR3 sequence (DNA): TGTGCCACCAGCACCGGGACTAGCGGGATCTACAATGAGCAGTTCTTC. Translated: CATSTGTSGIYNEQFF.